This TCR beta chain originates from a study of vaccination and CD4 T cells after COVID-19. Documented treatment: approximately 9-day PBMC culture with coronavirus spike peptide pools or control peptides (ViraFEST assay). Before the COVID-19 pandemic (2011-2018), CD4+ T cells were obtained from the unexposed donor. This clonotype was detected only a few times. What it binds is not known. CD4+ T cells that had been cultured provided DNA sequenced with the Oncomine TCR Beta short-read assay. Genomic DNA was isolated from CD4+ T cells that had been cultured. TCRdb re-analysed the PCR reads in MiXCR, keeping a single row per CDR3 protein. The sample comprises over 7,500 distinct CDR3 sequences, about two fifths of which are singletons, and around 30% rests with the top ten. The length of the CDR3 is 14 residues. Germline values: CDR1 SGHAT, CDR2 FQNNGV. V was clipped by 1 base and J by 4 bases, with 11 bases between them.

The sequence derives from a human donor in good health. The sequencing sample was made of CD4+ T cells from blood, cultured in vitro. V and J are TRBV11-2 and TRBJ2-7; D remains unclear. CDR3 region: CASSLVGRRYEQYF. CDR3 coding DNA: TGTGCCAGCAGCTTAGTTGGCAGACGGTACGAGCAGTACTTC.